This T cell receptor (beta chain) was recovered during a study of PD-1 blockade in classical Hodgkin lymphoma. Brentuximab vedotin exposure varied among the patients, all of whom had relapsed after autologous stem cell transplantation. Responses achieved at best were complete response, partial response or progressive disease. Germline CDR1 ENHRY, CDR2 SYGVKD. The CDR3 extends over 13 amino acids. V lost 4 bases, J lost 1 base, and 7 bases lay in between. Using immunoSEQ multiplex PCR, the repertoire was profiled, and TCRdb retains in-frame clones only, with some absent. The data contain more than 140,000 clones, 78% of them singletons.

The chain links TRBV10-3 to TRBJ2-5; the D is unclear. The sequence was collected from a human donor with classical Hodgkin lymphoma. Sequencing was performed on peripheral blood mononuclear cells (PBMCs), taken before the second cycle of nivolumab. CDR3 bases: TGTGCCATCAGTGTGGTCCGCCAAGAGACCCAGTACTTC. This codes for CAISVVRQETQYF.